The clone carrying this T cell receptor beta chain has a handful of counts. The sample's time point: blood at routine non-recurrence follow-up after resection. MiXCR, applied by TCRdb to the 5' RACE reads, yields one record per CDR3 protein. This sample has around 41,000 distinct CDR3 sequences; approximately 22% occur once, and the top ten carry about 7.2%. This entry is derived from a study of spatial heterogeneity in lung cancer. Whole-study context: At a median of around two years after resection, follow-up PBMC samples were sequenced when available.

This CDR3 region has 15 residues. Germline V gene sequence: CDR1 SGHRS, CDR2 YFSETQ. V dropped 4 bases and J dropped 5; count of bases not matched to a gene: 10. The source was PBMCs, collected at follow-up. The chain carries TRBV5-1 and TRBJ1-2, with 8 bases fitting TRBD1. This clonotype was sampled from a female donor with early-stage non-small cell lung cancer. CDR3 in DNA: TGCGCCAGCAGCCTCTCGGACAGGGTTGTGTATGGCTACACCTTC. Protein: CASSLSDRVVYGYTF.